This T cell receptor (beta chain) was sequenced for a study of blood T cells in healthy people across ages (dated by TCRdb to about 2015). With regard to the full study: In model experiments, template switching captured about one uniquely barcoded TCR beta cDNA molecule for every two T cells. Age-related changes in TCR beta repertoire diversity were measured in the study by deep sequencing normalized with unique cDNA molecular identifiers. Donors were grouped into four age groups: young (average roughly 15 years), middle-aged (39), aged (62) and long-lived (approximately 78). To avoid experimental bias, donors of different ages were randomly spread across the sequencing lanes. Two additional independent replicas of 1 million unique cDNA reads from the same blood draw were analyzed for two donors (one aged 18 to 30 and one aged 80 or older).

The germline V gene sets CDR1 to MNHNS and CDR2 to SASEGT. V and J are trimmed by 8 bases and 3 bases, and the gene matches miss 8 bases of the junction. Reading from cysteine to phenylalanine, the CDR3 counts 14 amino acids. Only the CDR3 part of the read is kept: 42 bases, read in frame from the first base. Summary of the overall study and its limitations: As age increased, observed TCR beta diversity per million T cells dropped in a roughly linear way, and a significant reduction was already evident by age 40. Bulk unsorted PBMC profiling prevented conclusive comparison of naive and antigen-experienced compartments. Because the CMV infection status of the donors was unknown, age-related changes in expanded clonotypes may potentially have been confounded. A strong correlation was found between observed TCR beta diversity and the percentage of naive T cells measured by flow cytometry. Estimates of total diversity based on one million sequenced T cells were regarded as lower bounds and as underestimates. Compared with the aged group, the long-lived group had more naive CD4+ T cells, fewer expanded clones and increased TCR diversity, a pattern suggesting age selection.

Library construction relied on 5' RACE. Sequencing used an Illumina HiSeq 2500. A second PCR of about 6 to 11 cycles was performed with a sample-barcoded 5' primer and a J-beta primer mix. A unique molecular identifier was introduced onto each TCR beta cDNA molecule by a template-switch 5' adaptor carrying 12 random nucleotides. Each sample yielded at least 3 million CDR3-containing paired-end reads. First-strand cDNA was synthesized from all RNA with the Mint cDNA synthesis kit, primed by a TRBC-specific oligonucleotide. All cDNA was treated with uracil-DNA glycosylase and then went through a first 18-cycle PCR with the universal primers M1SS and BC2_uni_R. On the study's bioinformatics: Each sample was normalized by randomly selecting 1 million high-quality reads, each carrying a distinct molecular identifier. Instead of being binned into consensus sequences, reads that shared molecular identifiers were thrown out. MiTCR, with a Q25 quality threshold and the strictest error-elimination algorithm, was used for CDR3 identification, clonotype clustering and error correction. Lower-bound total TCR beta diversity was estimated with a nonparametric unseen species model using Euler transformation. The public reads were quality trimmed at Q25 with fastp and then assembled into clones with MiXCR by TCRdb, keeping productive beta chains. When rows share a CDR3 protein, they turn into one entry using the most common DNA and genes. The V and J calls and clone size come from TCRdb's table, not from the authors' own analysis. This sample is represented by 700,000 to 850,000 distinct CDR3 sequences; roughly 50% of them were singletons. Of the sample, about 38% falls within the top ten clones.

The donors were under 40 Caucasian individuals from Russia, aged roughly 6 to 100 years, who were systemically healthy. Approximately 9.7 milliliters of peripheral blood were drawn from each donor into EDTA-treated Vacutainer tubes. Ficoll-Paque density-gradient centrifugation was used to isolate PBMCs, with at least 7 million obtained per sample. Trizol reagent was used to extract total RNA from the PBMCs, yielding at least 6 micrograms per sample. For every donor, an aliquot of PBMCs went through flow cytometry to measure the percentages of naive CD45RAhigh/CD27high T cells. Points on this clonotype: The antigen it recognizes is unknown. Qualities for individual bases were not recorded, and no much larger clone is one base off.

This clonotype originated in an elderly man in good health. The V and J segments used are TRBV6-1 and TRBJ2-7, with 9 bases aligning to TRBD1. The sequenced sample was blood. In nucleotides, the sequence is TGTGCCAGCGGGACGGGGACAGGGTTCTACGAGCAGTACTTC. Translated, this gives CASGTGTGFYEQYF.